The 3 T cell receptor beta chains given below trace back to one sample, sequenced in a study of blood T cell repertoires in COVID-19. Profiling relied on immunoSEQ multiplex PCR, and the TCRdb table lists in-frame clones only, not all of them. The sample has hundreds of thousands of clones, 75% to 90% seen once. The specimen was PBMCs or T cells enriched from blood (not recorded which). These TCRs come from a man aged 30 to 45 who had recovered from COVID-19.

The chain carries TRBV19 and TRBJ2-1; 8 nucleotides line up with TRBD1. Germline assignment: CDR1 LNHDA and CDR2 SQIVND (reference sequence). The CDR3 is 16 residues long. Trimming took 4 bases from V and 3 from J; bases not matched to a gene: 8. The CDR3 sequence is CASSTSTGDRYNEQFF. DNA of the CDR3: TGTGCCAGTAGTACCTCGACAGGGGACCGCTACAATGAGCAGTTCTTC.

This clone is a singleton in its sample. The chain links TRBV4-1 to TRBJ1-5; D unresolved. The length of the CDR3 is 10 residues. CDR1 MGHRA and CDR2 YSYEKL come from the germline V gene. Trimming pared 6 bases from V and 7 bases from J, leaving 4 bases between. DNA for the CDR3: TGCGCCAGCAGTCGGCAGCCCCAGCATTTT. This codes for CASSRQPQHF.

The chain employs TRBV9 and TRBJ2-1, with 11 bases that match TRBD2. The CDR3 spans 13 residues. V gave up 3 bases and J gave up 8 bases; unmatched junction bases: 1. CDR1 and CDR2 (germline): SGDLS, YYNGEE. For the CDR3, the DNA is TGTGCCAGCAGCGATAGCGGGAGGGATGAGCAGTTCTTC. Translating it yields CASSDSGRDEQFF.